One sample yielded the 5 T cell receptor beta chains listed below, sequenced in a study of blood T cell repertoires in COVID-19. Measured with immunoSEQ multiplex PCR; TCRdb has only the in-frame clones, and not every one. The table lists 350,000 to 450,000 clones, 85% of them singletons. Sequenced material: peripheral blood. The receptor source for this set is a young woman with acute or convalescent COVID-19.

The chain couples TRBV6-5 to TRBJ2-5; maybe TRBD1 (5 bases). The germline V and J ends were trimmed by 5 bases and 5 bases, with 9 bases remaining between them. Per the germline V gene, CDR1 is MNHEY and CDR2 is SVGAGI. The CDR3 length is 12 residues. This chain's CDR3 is CASSIGVETQYF. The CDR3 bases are TGTGCCAGCAGTATAGGGGTGGAGACCCAGTACTTC.

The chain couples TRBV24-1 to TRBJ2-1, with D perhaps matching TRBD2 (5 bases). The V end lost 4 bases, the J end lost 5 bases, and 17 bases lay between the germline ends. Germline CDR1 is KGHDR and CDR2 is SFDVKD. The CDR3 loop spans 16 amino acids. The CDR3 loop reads CATSDGLPPWDNEQFF. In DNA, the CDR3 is TGTGCCACCAGTGACGGACTCCCCCCCTGGGACAATGAGCAGTTCTTC.

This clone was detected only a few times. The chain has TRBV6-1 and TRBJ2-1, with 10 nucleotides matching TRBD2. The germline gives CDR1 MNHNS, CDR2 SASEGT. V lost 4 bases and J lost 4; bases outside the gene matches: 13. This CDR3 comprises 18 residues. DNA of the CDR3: TGTGCCAGCAGTGTGTCCCTAGCGGGAGCTACTAGGTACAATGAGCAGTTCTTC. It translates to CASSVSLAGATRYNEQFF.

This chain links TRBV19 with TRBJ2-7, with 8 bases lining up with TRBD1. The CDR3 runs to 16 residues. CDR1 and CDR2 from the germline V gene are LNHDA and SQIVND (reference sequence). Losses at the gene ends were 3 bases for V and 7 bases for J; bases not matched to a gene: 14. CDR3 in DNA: TGTGCCAGTAGTATGGGTGGCCAGGGGGCGGCCAGGGAGCAGTACTTC. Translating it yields CASSMGGQGAAREQYF.

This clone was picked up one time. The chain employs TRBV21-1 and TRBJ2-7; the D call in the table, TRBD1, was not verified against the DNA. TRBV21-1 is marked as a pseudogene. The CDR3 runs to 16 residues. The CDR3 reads CASSKGQQPHHYEQYF. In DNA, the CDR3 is TGTGCCAGCAGCAAAGGTCAACAACCCCACCACTACGAGCAGTACTTC.